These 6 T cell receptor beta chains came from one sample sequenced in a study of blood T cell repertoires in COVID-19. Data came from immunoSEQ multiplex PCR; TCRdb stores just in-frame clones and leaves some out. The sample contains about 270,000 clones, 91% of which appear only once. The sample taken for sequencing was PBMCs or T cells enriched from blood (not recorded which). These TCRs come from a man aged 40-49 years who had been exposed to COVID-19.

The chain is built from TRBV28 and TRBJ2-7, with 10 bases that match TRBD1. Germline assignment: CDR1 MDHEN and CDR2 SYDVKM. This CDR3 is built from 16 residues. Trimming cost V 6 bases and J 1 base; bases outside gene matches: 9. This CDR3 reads CASSPDRGRQSYEQYF. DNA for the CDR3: TGTGCCAGCAGCCCTGACAGGGGGCGACAATCCTACGAGCAGTACTTC.

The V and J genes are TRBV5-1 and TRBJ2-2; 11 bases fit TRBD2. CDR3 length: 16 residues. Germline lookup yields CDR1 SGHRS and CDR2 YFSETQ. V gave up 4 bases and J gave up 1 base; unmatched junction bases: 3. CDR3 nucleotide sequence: TGCGCCAGCAGCGGCGGGACTAGCGGGAACACCGGGGAGCTGTTTTTT. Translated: CASSGGTSGNTGELFF.

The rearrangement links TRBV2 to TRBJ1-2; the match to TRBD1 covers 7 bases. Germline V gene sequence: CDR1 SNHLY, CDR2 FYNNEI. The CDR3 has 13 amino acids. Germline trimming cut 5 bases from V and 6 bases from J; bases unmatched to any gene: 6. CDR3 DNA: TGTGCCAGCAGTATGACAGGGAACAATGGCTACACCTTC. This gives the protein CASSMTGNNGYTF.

CDR3 coding DNA: TGTGCCAGCAGCTTGGGACTCGACAGCAAGAGCTCTGGAAACACCATATATTTT. It translates to CASSLGLDSKSSGNTIYF. The chain couples TRBV5-4 to TRBJ1-3, with D possibly TRBD1 on 5 matching bases. The CDR3 is 18 amino acids. The germline V and J ends were trimmed by 0 bases and 0 bases, with 16 bases remaining between them. CDR1 SGHNT and CDR2 YYREEE come from the germline V gene (reference sequence).

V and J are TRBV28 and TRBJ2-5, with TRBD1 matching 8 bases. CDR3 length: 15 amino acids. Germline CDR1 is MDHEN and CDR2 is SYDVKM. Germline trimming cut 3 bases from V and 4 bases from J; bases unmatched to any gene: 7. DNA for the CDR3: TGTGCCAGCAGTTTGCAAGGACAGGGAGCAGAGACCCAGTACTTC. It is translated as CASSLQGQGAETQYF.

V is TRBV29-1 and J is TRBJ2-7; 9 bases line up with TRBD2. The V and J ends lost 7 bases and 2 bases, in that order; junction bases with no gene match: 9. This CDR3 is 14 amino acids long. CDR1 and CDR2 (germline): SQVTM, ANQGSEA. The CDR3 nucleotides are TGCAGCGCTGGGCAGACTAGCGGTACCTACGAGCAGTACTTC. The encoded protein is CSAGQTSGTYEQYF.